The 5 T cell receptor beta chains listed next were all sequenced from one sample in a study of cytomegalovirus exposure and HLA in healthy donors. The PCR employed 60 Vbeta primers together with 13 Jbeta primers. This table comes from immunoSEQ multiplex PCR, and its TCRdb copy is limited to in-frame clones, with some not included. The table has approximately 190,000 clones, approximately 11% seen once. Source material: PBMCs. The origin of the receptors is a man over 45 in good health and CMV-seropositive.

In its sample, this clone was seen a few times. Mismatch with germline at one junction end may stem from a read error. The chain couples TRBV6-1 to TRBJ2-2; 8 nucleotides agree with TRBD2. The CDR3 extends over 16 amino acids. In germline, CDR1 is MNHNS, CDR2 SASEGT. The CDR3 DNA sequence: TGTGCCAGCAATGAAGAGCGGGGGATTGGCACCGGGGAGCTGTTTTTT. This codes for CASNEERGIGTGELFF.

This clone has a handful of counts. This rearrangement joins TRBV10-3 to TRBJ1-2; weak D call: TRBD1 (5 bases). Trimming left V 1 base short and J 2 bases short, with 11 bases between. Germline V lookup: CDR1 ENHRY, CDR2 SYGVKD. The CDR3 is 15 residues long. This chain's CDR3 is CAISEFFRGNYGYTF. The DNA for the CDR3 is TGTGCCATCAGTGAGTTCTTTAGGGGAAACTATGGCTACACCTTC.

CDR3 amino acids: CAISGWAGNYEQYF. In nucleotides, the CDR3 is TGTGCCATCAGTGGTTGGGCAGGGAACTACGAGCAGTACTTC. The V gene is TRBV10-3, the J gene TRBJ2-7; D might be TRBD1 (5 bases). The CDR3 is 14 residues long. Trimming took off 4 bases at V and 3 bases at J, with 13 bases between the two ends. In germline, CDR1 is ENHRY, CDR2 SYGVKD.

The gene calls are TRBV5-4 and TRBJ1-5; D possibly corresponds to TRBD1 (5 bases). The V and J ends lost 2 bases and 8 bases respectively, with 14 bases between them. Germline V gives CDR1 SGHNT, CDR2 YYREEE (reference sequence). The CDR3 runs to 14 residues. CDR3 region: CASSLGGDGEPQHF. In nucleotides, the CDR3 is TGTGCCAGCAGCTTAGGCGGGGACGGGGAGCCCCAGCATTTT.

This rearrangement joins TRBV2 to TRBJ2-7, with 8 positions matching TRBD1. V lost 9 bases and J lost 5; bases outside the gene matches: 9. The CDR3 runs 13 residues. The V gene's germline CDR1 is SNHLY and CDR2 FYNNEI. CDR3 amino acids: CASSRTGINEQYF. In DNA, the CDR3 is TGTGCCAGTTCTCGGACAGGGATCAACGAGCAGTACTTC.